This record looks at one T cell receptor beta chain sequence and its context. Its antigen remains unidentified. Sequenced by immunoSEQ multiplex PCR; TCRdb stores in-frame clones only, minus some. This sample carries approximately 70,000 clones, about 83% of them seen once, and the ten largest clones take roughly 6.1%. The source of the sample is a study of OX40 agonist ivuxolimab in advanced cancers. Across the study: Subjects had a mean age of approximately 60 years, with a range of about 23 to 79; more than 75% were male. Three patients, one with hepatocellular carcinoma and two with cutaneous melanoma, responded partially.

The CDR3 totals 15 residues. Germline lookup yields CDR1 SNHLY and CDR2 FYNNEI. V was pared by 6 bases and J by 8 bases, with 22 bases between. Study observations and caveats: In CD8+ T cells, expanded clones were on average more numerous than in CD4+.

Patients with autoimmune history or systemic immunosuppression were excluded. This chain uses TRBV2 with TRBJ1-2; D remains unclear. This clonotype was obtained from an adult with an advanced solid tumor such as melanoma, head and neck, liver or kidney cancer. Sequencing used CD4+ or CD8+ T cells sorted from blood, obtained in a trial of the OX40 agonist ivuxolimab. The CDR3 nucleotides read TGTGCCAGCAGAGTCTCAACCCTGCTAGTGGGGGGCTACACCTTC. Amino acid sequence: CASRVSTLLVGGYTF.